These T cell receptor beta chains were read from a single sample in a study of cytomegalovirus exposure and HLA in healthy donors. Profiling relied on immunoSEQ multiplex PCR, and the TCRdb table lists in-frame clones only, not all of them. This sample has around 300,000 clones; roughly 70% occur once, and the top ten carry under 3%. The sample was PBMCs. The origin of the receptors is a female donor in good health and CMV-seronegative. CDR3s include the opening cysteine and the closing phenylalanine or tryptophan. A D gene is named only where the DNA matches it firmly. Expanded clones are given a class, and other clones once, few, many or no size at all.

J gene: TRBJ2-1; clone size: -; D gene: -; V gene: TRBV29-1; CDR3 DNA: TGCAGCGCCGCACATAATGAGCAGTTCTTC; CDR3 protein: CSAAHNEQFF
J gene: TRBJ2-1; clone size: few; D gene: TRBD2; V gene: TRBV5-1; CDR3 DNA: TGCGCCAGTAGCGGGAGCTCCTACAATGAGCAGTTCTTC; CDR3 protein: CASSGSSYNEQFF
J gene: TRBJ2-7; clone size: -; D gene: TRBD2; V gene: TRBV18; CDR3 DNA: TGTGCCAGCTCACCACCCACTAGCGGGAGATACGAGCAGTACTTC; CDR3 protein: CASSPPTSGRYEQYF
J gene: TRBJ2-1; clone size: -; D gene: -; V gene: TRBV7-9; CDR3 DNA: TGTGCCAGTTCGGAGGTCAGCTTGGGTGAGCAGTTCTTC; CDR3 protein: CASSEVSLGEQFF
J gene: TRBJ2-5; clone size: -; D gene: TRBD2; V gene: TRBV5-6; CDR3 DNA: TGTGCCAGCAGCTTTAGCGGGAGCGGGGAGACCCAGTACTTC; CDR3 protein: CASSFSGSGETQYF
J gene: TRBJ2-1; clone size: -; D gene: -; V gene: TRBV5-1; CDR3 DNA: TGCGCCAGCAGCTTGGGTAGCTCCTACAATGAGCAGTTCTTC; CDR3 protein: CASSLGSSYNEQFF
J gene: TRBJ2-7; clone size: -; D gene: TRBD1; V gene: TRBV7-6; CDR3 DNA: TGTGCCAGCAGCTTAACAGGGGGCATCTACGAGCAGTACTTC; CDR3 protein: CASSLTGGIYEQYF
J gene: TRBJ2-7; clone size: -; D gene: -; V gene: TRBV7-2; CDR3 DNA: TGTGCCAGCAGCTTAGAGAATGGCAGAGAGCAGTACTTC; CDR3 protein: CASSLENGREQYF
J gene: TRBJ2-3; clone size: -; D gene: -; V gene: TRBV7-2; CDR3 DNA: TGTGCCAGCAGTTCCGGACTCGTTGGGAATACGCAGTATTTT; CDR3 protein: CASSSGLVGNTQYF
J gene: TRBJ2-2; clone size: -; D gene: TRBD2; V gene: TRBV4-1; CDR3 DNA: TGCGCCAGCAGCCAAGAGACCCTAGCGGGAGGTGGCGGGGAGCTGTTTTTT; CDR3 protein: CASSQETLAGGGGELFF
J gene: TRBJ2-1; clone size: -; D gene: -; V gene: TRBV21-1; CDR3 DNA: TGTGCCAGCAGCAAACGGAGATTAAGAGCGGGATTCTACAATGAGCAGTTCTTC; CDR3 protein: CASSKRRLRAGFYNEQFF
J gene: TRBJ2-5; clone size: -; D gene: TRBD2; V gene: TRBV5-1; CDR3 DNA: TGCGCCAGCAGCTTGGATAGCGGGAGGCTCGAAGAGACCCAGTACTTC; CDR3 protein: CASSLDSGRLEETQYF
J gene: TRBJ2-3; clone size: -; D gene: -; V gene: TRBV28; CDR3 DNA: TGTGCCAGCAGTTATGGCGCTAGGACAGATACGCAGTATTTT; CDR3 protein: CASSYGARTDTQYF
J gene: TRBJ2-7; clone size: -; D gene: -; V gene: TRBV5-6; CDR3 DNA: TGTGCCAGCAGCTCGCAGACGGGGGACCGTAATGTGGAGCAGTACTTC; CDR3 protein: CASSSQTGDRNVEQYF
J gene: TRBJ2-7; clone size: -; D gene: -; V gene: TRBV27; CDR3 DNA: TGTGCCAGCAGTTTATCGGGGAGTTCCTCCTACGAGCAGTACTTC; CDR3 protein: CASSLSGSSSYEQYF
J gene: TRBJ2-1; clone size: -; D gene: -; V gene: TRBV7-9; CDR3 DNA: TGTTCCAGCAGCACCGAGGCCAATGAGCAGTTCTTC; CDR3 protein: CSSSTEANEQFF
J gene: TRBJ2-7; clone size: -; D gene: -; V gene: TRBV29-1; CDR3 DNA: TGCAGCGTTGAGGCAGGGTACAGCGAGCAGTACTTC; CDR3 protein: CSVEAGYSEQYF
J gene: TRBJ2-7; clone size: few; D gene: -; V gene: TRBV15; CDR3 DNA: TGTGCCACCAGCAGAGATATAGGGTCGCGGGACCACTCCTACGAGCAGTACTTC; CDR3 protein: CATSRDIGSRDHSYEQYF
J gene: TRBJ2-3; clone size: -; D gene: -; V gene: TRBV28; CDR3 DNA: TGTGCCAGCAGTCCCGTTGGCGGGAAAGGGGATACGCAGTATTTT; CDR3 protein: CASSPVGGKGDTQYF
J gene: TRBJ1-2; clone size: -; D gene: -; V gene: TRBV5-1; CDR3 DNA: TGCGCCAGCAGCTTGACATTGGATGGCTACACCTTC; CDR3 protein: CASSLTLDGYTF
J gene: TRBJ2-2; clone size: -; D gene: -; V gene: TRBV14; CDR3 DNA: TGTGCCAGCAGCCAAGAGGCAGCGGCCGGGGAGCTGTTTTTT; CDR3 protein: CASSQEAAAGELFF
J gene: TRBJ2-5; clone size: -; D gene: TRBD2; V gene: TRBV9; CDR3 DNA: TGTGCCAGCAGCGTAGTAGGACTAGAACAAGAGACCCAGTACTTC; CDR3 protein: CASSVVGLEQETQYF
J gene: TRBJ1-1; clone size: -; D gene: TRBD1; V gene: TRBV30; CDR3 DNA: TGTGCCTGGTCAGGGGGCATGAACACTGAAGCTTTCTTT; CDR3 protein: CAWSGGMNTEAFF
J gene: TRBJ2-7; clone size: -; D gene: -; V gene: TRBV7-2; CDR3 DNA: TGTGCCAGCAGCTCGAGGACCACTAGTGGAGAGCAGTACTTC; CDR3 protein: CASSSRTTSGEQYF
J gene: TRBJ1-1; clone size: -; D gene: -; V gene: TRBV9; CDR3 DNA: TGTGCCAGCAGCGTAGTACAGCGGGACACTGAAGCTTTCTTT; CDR3 protein: CASSVVQRDTEAFF
J gene: TRBJ2-7; clone size: once; D gene: -; V gene: TRBV20-1; CDR3 DNA: TGCAGTGCTCGTCAGGACTACGAGCAGTACTTC; CDR3 protein: CSARQDYEQYF
J gene: TRBJ2-3; clone size: -; D gene: -; V gene: TRBV27; CDR3 DNA: TGTGCCAGCAGTTTACACACAGATACGCAGTATTTT; CDR3 protein: CASSLHTDTQYF
J gene: TRBJ2-3; clone size: -; D gene: -; V gene: TRBV6-1; CDR3 DNA: TGTGCCAGCAGTCTAACGGGCGGGGATACGCAGTATTTT; CDR3 protein: CASSLTGGDTQYF
J gene: TRBJ1-1; clone size: -; D gene: TRBD1; V gene: TRBV19; CDR3 DNA: TGTGCCAGTAGTCTTACCGGGACAGGGGGACTATTGCGGGCTTTCTTT; CDR3 protein: CASSLTGTGGLLRAFF
J gene: TRBJ1-2; clone size: -; D gene: -; V gene: TRBV6-5; CDR3 DNA: TGTGCCAGCAGTTACTCGCGCGGTAGCAACTATGGCTACACCTTC; CDR3 protein: CASSYSRGSNYGYTF
J gene: TRBJ1-4; clone size: -; D gene: TRBD1; V gene: TRBV9; CDR3 DNA: TGTGCCAGCAGCCCCCGGGACAGCAGCAATGAAAAACTGTTTTTT; CDR3 protein: CASSPRDSSNEKLFF
J gene: TRBJ1-2; clone size: -; D gene: -; V gene: TRBV28; CDR3 DNA: TGTGCCAGCCAGGGAACACTGAAATATGGCTACACCTTC; CDR3 protein: CASQGTLKYGYTF
J gene: TRBJ2-5; clone size: few; D gene: TRBD2; V gene: TRBV27; CDR3 DNA: TGTGCCAGCGGGAGGGCTAGCGGGAGTCGGGAGACCCAGTACTTC; CDR3 protein: CASGRASGSRETQYF
J gene: TRBJ1-2; clone size: -; D gene: -; V gene: TRBV30; CDR3 DNA: TGTGCCTGGAGTCCGGTCGGGGTTCTCTATGGCTACACCTTC; CDR3 protein: CAWSPVGVLYGYTF
J gene: TRBJ1-4; clone size: -; D gene: -; V gene: TRBV19; CDR3 DNA: TGTGCCAGTAAATTCGCGGGATGGGATGAAAAACTGTTTTTT; CDR3 protein: CASKFAGWDEKLFF
J gene: TRBJ1-1; clone size: -; D gene: -; V gene: TRBV7-9; CDR3 DNA: TGTGCCAGCAGCAAGACAGAAAACACTGAAGCTTTCTTT; CDR3 protein: CASSKTENTEAFF
J gene: TRBJ2-5; clone size: once; D gene: -; V gene: TRBV18; CDR3 DNA: TGTGCCAGCTCAAGTTGGCTTGGAGAGACCCAGTACTTC; CDR3 protein: CASSSWLGETQYF
J gene: TRBJ2-1; clone size: -; D gene: TRBD2; V gene: TRBV27; CDR3 DNA: TGTGCCAGCAGTTTAATAGCGGGGAACAATGAGCAGTTCTTC; CDR3 protein: CASSLIAGNNEQFF
J gene: TRBJ1-5; clone size: once; D gene: TRBD1; V gene: TRBV27; CDR3 DNA: TGTGCCAGCAGCCCCCCGGGACAGGGGGATCAGCCCCAGCATTTT; CDR3 protein: CASSPPGQGDQPQHF
J gene: TRBJ2-1; clone size: -; D gene: -; V gene: TRBV9; CDR3 DNA: TGTGCCAGCAGCGTAGGAAGTCTATTTGTTAGGGGGTTAACCTACAATGAGCAGTTCTTC; CDR3 protein: CASSVGSLFVRGLTYNEQFF
J gene: TRBJ2-7; clone size: -; D gene: TRBD2; V gene: TRBV6-1; CDR3 DNA: TGTGCCAGCATCCCGCGACTAGCGGGAACAGCGGAGCAGTACTTC; CDR3 protein: CASIPRLAGTAEQYF
J gene: TRBJ2-3; clone size: -; D gene: -; V gene: TRBV10-2; CDR3 DNA: TGCGCCAGCAGTGAGATCAGGACATTGTCAGATACGCAGTATTTT; CDR3 protein: CASSEIRTLSDTQYF
J gene: TRBJ2-7; clone size: -; D gene: TRBD1; V gene: TRBV27; CDR3 DNA: TGTGCCAGCAGTCCAGGGGGAGACTACGAGCAGTACTTC; CDR3 protein: CASSPGGDYEQYF
J gene: TRBJ2-7; clone size: -; D gene: -; V gene: TRBV5-1; CDR3 DNA: TGCGCCAGCAGCTATCAGGGCCCCTACGAGCAGTACTTC; CDR3 protein: CASSYQGPYEQYF
J gene: TRBJ2-5; clone size: -; D gene: TRBD1; V gene: TRBV28; CDR3 DNA: TGTGCCAGCAGTTACTCAGGACAGGGGGCATTTGAGACCCAGTACTTC; CDR3 protein: CASSYSGQGAFETQYF
J gene: TRBJ2-1; clone size: -; D gene: -; V gene: TRBV7-9; CDR3 DNA: TGTGCCAGCAGCCTGAGTAATGAGCAGTTCTTC; CDR3 protein: CASSLSNEQFF
J gene: TRBJ2-7; clone size: -; D gene: TRBD1; V gene: TRBV19; CDR3 DNA: TGTGCCAGTAGTGAGGACAGGGTGGCCTACGAGCAGTACTTC; CDR3 protein: CASSEDRVAYEQYF
J gene: TRBJ1-3; clone size: -; D gene: -; V gene: TRBV5-4; CDR3 DNA: TGTGCCAGCAGCTCCGCGAGTCCTGGAAACACCATATATTTT; CDR3 protein: CASSSASPGNTIYF
J gene: TRBJ1-2; clone size: few; D gene: -; V gene: TRBV11-3; CDR3 DNA: TGTGCCAGCAGCGCAGGGATCCCTCTGGGCTACACCTTC; CDR3 protein: CASSAGIPLGYTF
J gene: TRBJ2-5; clone size: -; D gene: TRBD2; V gene: TRBV19; CDR3 DNA: TGTGCCAGTAGTATAGGCTGGGAGGGGCAGTACTTC; CDR3 protein: CASSIGWEGQYF
J gene: TRBJ2-5; clone size: once; D gene: TRBD1; V gene: TRBV5-1; CDR3 DNA: TGCGCCAGCAGCTTACAGGGACAGGGGTTCGAGACCCAGTACTTC; CDR3 protein: CASSLQGQGFETQYF
J gene: TRBJ2-7; clone size: -; D gene: -; V gene: TRBV4-2; CDR3 DNA: TGTGCCAGCAGAGCCCAGGGATTAGGAGAGCAGTACTTC; CDR3 protein: CASRAQGLGEQYF
J gene: TRBJ2-7; clone size: few; D gene: -; V gene: TRBV7-9; CDR3 DNA: TGTTCCAGCACCCCAAGCCTGTTTGGCTACGAGCAGTACTTC; CDR3 protein: CSSTPSLFGYEQYF
J gene: TRBJ1-1; clone size: -; D gene: -; V gene: TRBV6-5; CDR3 DNA: TGTGCCAGTACTGAAACCGGGAGCTTCGTGGCTGAAGCTTTCTTT; CDR3 protein: CASTETGSFVAEAFF
J gene: TRBJ2-7; clone size: -; D gene: TRBD1; V gene: TRBV25-1; CDR3 DNA: TGTGCCAGCAGTACGACAGGGTACGAGCAGTACTTC; CDR3 protein: CASSTTGYEQYF